Shown below are 27 T cell receptor beta chains from a single sample sequenced in a study of blood T cells in healthy people across ages. Sample-barcoded 5' priming and a J-beta primer mix drove a second PCR of about 6 to 12 cycles. A single record per CDR3 protein comes from TCRdb applying MiXCR to the 5' RACE reads. This sample has 1.5 million to 2 million distinct CDR3 sequences, with around 50% found just once. Specimen: blood. The source is a woman aged 40 to 50 in good health.

This chain connects TRBV7-2 to TRBJ2-7; no clear D gene. The J call could be wrong; TRBJ2-5 is a better fit for the DNA end. The germline CDR1 and CDR2 sequences are SGHTA and FQGNSA. The CDR3 loop spans 15 amino acids. The CDR3 coding sequence is TGTGCCAGCAGCCGTAGAGGTTCCACAAAAGAGACCCAGTACTTC. Translation gives CASSRRGSTKETQYF.

The V gene is TRBV5-1, the J gene TRBJ1-5; D is ambiguous. V was trimmed by 2 bases and J by 7 bases, leaving 10 bases between them. This CDR3 comprises 13 residues. The germline V gene has CDR1 SGHRS and CDR2 YFSETQ. CDR3 in DNA: TGCGCCAGCAGCTTTGAAGGTCCCCAGCCCCAGCATTTT. It translates to CASSFEGPQPQHF.

This clonotype was counted between two and nine times. The V gene is TRBV12-3 or TRBV12-4, the J gene TRBJ2-5; TRBD2 agrees at 7 bases. This CDR3 has 15 amino acids. The trim removed 6 bases at V and 0 bases at J, leaving 7 bases unmatched. The CDR3 protein is CASSFSGAYQETQYF. CDR3 coding DNA: TGTGCCAGCAGCTTCAGCGGGGCATACCAAGAGACCCAGTACTTC.

This chain joins TRBV11-2 and TRBJ1-6; TRBD1 is a possible D gene (6 bases). V lost 1 base, J lost 9 bases, and 13 bases lay in between. The CDR3 has 15 residues. CDR1 SGHAT and CDR2 FQNNGV come from the germline V gene. CDR3 sequence: CASSLAQGMGSPLHF. CDR3 nucleotide sequence: TGTGCCAGCAGCTTAGCCCAGGGGATGGGTTCACCCCTCCACTTT.

The J gene is TRBJ2-1, the V gene TRBV6-5, with TRBD2 identical over 10 bases. The CDR3 loop spans 14 amino acids. After removal of 6 bases from V and 6 bases from J, the junction contained 5 bases not matched to a gene. Germline assignment: CDR1 MNHEY and CDR2 SVGAGI. The CDR3 loop is CASRPSGGSNEQFF. CDR3 nucleotides: TGTGCCAGCAGACCTAGCGGGGGCTCCAATGAGCAGTTCTTC.

The chain joins TRBV7-2 to TRBJ2-7; TRBD1 is a possible D gene (6 bases). Trimming pared 2 bases from V and 6 bases from J, leaving 14 bases between. The germline V gene has CDR1 SGHTA and CDR2 FQGNSA. The CDR3 is made up of 14 amino acids. The CDR3 DNA follows: TGTGCCAGCAGCTTATCTCAGGGGATGAGCGAGCAGTACTTC. It yields the protein CASSLSQGMSEQYF.

The J gene is TRBJ2-1, the V gene TRBV3-1; 11 bases are a match to TRBD2. V trimming: 5 bases; J trimming: 7 bases; junction bases outside the gene matches: 13. Germline V gene data show CDR1 as LGHDT and CDR2 as YNNKEL (reference sequence). This CDR3 is 17 amino acids long. The CDR3 here is CASSSRYSGGAWNEQFF. The CDR3 bases are TGTGCCAGCAGCTCCCGTTATAGCGGGGGGGCCTGGAATGAGCAGTTCTTC.

This chain uses TRBV7-2 with TRBJ2-2; 10 bases align to TRBD2. This CDR3 contains 20 residues. The ends lost 4 bases at V and 3 bases at J; junction bases unmatched: 17. The V gene's germline CDR1 is SGHTA and CDR2 FQGNSA. The chain's CDR3 is CASSYFPLAGGPNHTGELFF. The CDR3 nucleotides read TGTGCCAGCAGCTACTTCCCTTTAGCGGGGGGACCCAATCACACCGGGGAGCTGTTTTTT.

The rearrangement links TRBV6-5 to TRBJ2-5; perhaps D is TRBD1 or TRBD2 (5 bases each). The CDR3 loop spans 15 amino acids. CDR1 is MNHEY and CDR2 is SVGAGI in the germline V gene. V lost 5 bases to trimming and J lost 1 base, with 14 bases between them. The CDR3 DNA sequence: TGTGCCAGCAGTCCAAAGTGGGGGACCCAAGAGACCCAGTACTTC. This codes for CASSPKWGTQETQYF.

The chain uses TRBV21-1 and TRBJ1-4; TRBD1 is the table's D call, not checked against the DNA. TRBV21-1 is recorded as a pseudogene. The CDR3 is 14 residues long. The CDR3 coding sequence is TGTGCCAGACCCACCCCCGGGAGGAGAGTTAGACTGTTTTTT. Translation gives CARPTPGRRVRLFF.

This clonotype turned up a few times. The rearrangement links TRBV18 to TRBJ2-4; TRBD1 matches 7 bases. The DNA matches TRBJ2-7 better at its end, which makes the J call doubtful. The germline CDR1 and CDR2 sequences are KGHSH and LQKENI. This CDR3 has 14 residues. CDR3 sequence: CASSPPDRAGEQYF. CDR3 nucleotide sequence: TGTGCCAGCTCACCACCTGACAGGGCGGGCGAGCAGTACTTC.

This clonotype was seen only a few times. The genes are TRBV15 and TRBJ2-5, with TRBD2 identical over 7 bases. The junction had 9 bases not matched to a gene; V was cut back by 3 bases and J by 5 bases. The CDR3 spans 15 residues. Germline lookup yields CDR1 LNHNV and CDR2 YYDKDF (reference sequence). The CDR3 sequence: CATSRERLAAETQYF. CDR3 sequence (DNA): TGTGCCACCAGCAGGGAAAGACTAGCAGCGGAGACCCAGTACTTC.

The chain combines TRBV29-1 with TRBJ2-3; D possibly uses TRBD1 or TRBD2 (5 bases each). In germline, CDR1 is SQVTM, CDR2 ANQGSEA. CDR3 length equals 14 residues. V dropped 8 bases and J dropped 2 bases, with 17 bases sitting between them. As DNA, the CDR3 is TGCAGCTCAGCGACAGAGGGGACCACAGATACGCAGTATTTT. It yields the protein CSSATEGTTDTQYF.

The chain employs TRBV13 and TRBJ2-5; perhaps TRBD2 as D (5 bases). Germline V gene sequence: CDR1 PRHDT, CDR2 FYEKMQ (reference sequence). Trimming stripped 5 bases from V and 5 bases from J, with 18 bases between. The CDR3 contains 15 residues. The CDR3 region has the DNA TGTGCCAGCAGCCCGACGGGGATACAAGGCGAGACCCAGTACTTC. Translated: CASSPTGIQGETQYF. Together with reference TRBV13 and TRBJ2-5, the CDR3 gives the full variable domain: AAGVIQSPRHLIKEKRETATLKCYPIPRHDTVYWYQQGPGQDPQFLISFYEKMQSDKGSIPDRFSAQQFSDYHSELNMSSLELGDSALYFCASSPTGIQGETQYFGPGTRLLVL.

This chain connects TRBV7-2 to TRBJ1-3; D not resolved. Germline assignment: CDR1 SGHTA and CDR2 FQGNSA. This CDR3 is built from 15 residues. V shed 1 base and J shed 0 bases, with 7 bases lying between them. CDR3 sequence reads: CASSLGGHSGNTIYF. CDR3 sequence (DNA): TGTGCCAGCAGCTTAGGGGGTCACTCTGGAAACACCATATATTTT.

This clonotype was counted between two and nine times. This rearrangement joins TRBV7-2 to TRBJ2-3; 12 positions match TRBD2. The CDR3 has 18 amino acids. Germline V gene data show CDR1 as SGHTA and CDR2 as FQGNSA. Germline trimming cut 1 base from V and 7 bases from J; bases unmatched to any gene: 12. The CDR3 coding sequence is TGTGCCAGCAGCTTAGGACCCTTTCTAGCGGGGGGGCGTAATACGCAGTATTTT. The encoded protein is CASSLGPFLAGGRNTQYF. Variable domain in full (rest from reference TRBV7-2 and TRBJ2-3): GAGVSQSPSNKVTEKGKDVELRCDPISGHTALYWYRQSLGQGLEFLIYFQGNSAPDKSGLPSDRFSAERTGGSVSTLTIQRTQQEDSAVYLCASSLGPFLAGGRNTQYFGPGTRLTVL.

This chain uses TRBV2 with TRBJ2-3; D might be TRBD2 (6 bases). Trimming left V 6 bases short and J 2 bases short, with 15 bases between. This CDR3 is built from 15 residues. Germline CDR1 reads SNHLY; CDR2 reads FYNNEI. CDR3 protein: CASSDVWGLTDTQYF. CDR3 DNA: TGTGCCAGCAGCGACGTATGGGGACTCACAGATACGCAGTATTTT.

The rearrangement links TRBV7-2 to TRBJ1-2; D gene ambiguous. The ends were cut back, 0 bases at V and 4 bases at J, with 9 bases in the middle. Per germline, CDR1 SGHTA and CDR2 FQGNSA. There are 14 residues in the CDR3. CDR3 in amino acids: CASSLAPEIYGYTF. The DNA for the CDR3 is TGTGCCAGCAGCTTAGCTCCAGAGATCTATGGCTACACCTTC.

This chain links TRBV7-2 with TRBJ2-3; the match to TRBD2 covers 14 bases. The germline gives CDR1 SGHTA, CDR2 FQGNSA. The V and J ends lost 1 base and 3 bases, in that order; junction bases with no gene match: 3. This CDR3 comprises 17 residues. CDR3 in amino acids: CASSLVGLAGATDTQYF. The CDR3, as DNA: TGTGCCAGCAGCTTAGTGGGACTAGCGGGGGCGACAGATACGCAGTATTTT.

The J gene is TRBJ2-3, the V gene TRBV12-3 or TRBV12-4, with D uncertain. Trimming took off 6 bases at V and 4 bases at J, with 5 bases between the two ends. The CDR3 runs 11 residues. The CDR3 DNA follows: TGTGCCAGCAGAATCGCAGATACGCAGTATTTT. Its protein is CASRIADTQYF.

This chain joins TRBV15 and TRBJ2-7, with 7 bases lining up with TRBD1. J lost 7 bases, V lost 3 bases, and 18 bases had no gene match. Looked up from germline, CDR1 is LNHNV and CDR2 is YYDKDF (reference sequence). The CDR3 length is 17 residues. CDR3 in DNA: TGTGCCACCAGCAGTATTTTAAAGGGGGCGAGTTACAATGAGCAGTACTTC. Protein product: CATSSILKGASYNEQYF.

The CDR3 DNA follows: TGTGCCAGTGGCCTAGGGGGGGCGGGCTATGGCTACACCTTC. Its protein is CASGLGGAGYGYTF. The chain employs TRBV6-6 and TRBJ1-2; the D gene is possibly TRBD1 (6 bases). The CDR3 has 14 amino acids. Germline lookup yields CDR1 MNHNY and CDR2 SVGAGI (reference sequence). V lost 9 bases, J lost 4 bases, and 18 bases lay in between.

The rearrangement joins TRBV4-3 to TRBJ1-2; D call uncertain. Germline V lookup: CDR1 LGHNA, CDR2 YSLEER. CDR3 length: 16 amino acids. Trimming removed 1 base from V and 3 bases from J, with 15 bases in between. The CDR3 DNA sequence: TGCGCCAGCAGCCAAGTGCAAGGCCTAGCTGACTATGGCTACACCTTC. It codes for CASSQVQGLADYGYTF.

This rearrangement joins TRBV6-6 to TRBJ2-3, with no clear D. Deletions cut 2 bases from V and 4 bases from J, with 4 bases between. The length of the CDR3 is 12 residues. Germline assignment: CDR1 MNHNY and CDR2 SVGAGI (reference sequence). Here the CDR3 DNA reads TGTGCCAGCAGTTACGACCCAGATACGCAGTATTTT. Its translation: CASSYDPDTQYF.

The chain couples TRBV3-1 to TRBJ2-3; D tentatively fits TRBD1 or TRBD2 (5 bases each). This CDR3 has 14 residues. Germline CDR1 is LGHDT and CDR2 is YNNKEL (reference sequence). The V end lost 5 bases, the J end lost 2 bases, and 11 bases lay between the germline ends. The DNA of the CDR3 is TGTGCCAGCAGCTTCGGGACCCCCACAGATACGCAGTATTTT. It encodes CASSFGTPTDTQYF.

This chain connects TRBV6-5 to TRBJ1-2; perhaps TRBD1 as D (5 bases). The germline V gene encodes CDR1 MNHEY and CDR2 SVGAGI. V was clipped by 8 bases and J by 7 bases, with 14 bases between them. This CDR3 has 12 amino acids. CDR3 coding DNA: TGTGCCAGCTGTACCAGGGTTGGTGGCTACACCTTC. It is translated as CASCTRVGGYTF.

The chain is built from TRBV9 and TRBJ2-5; 7 bases line up with TRBD2. V was clipped by 3 bases and J by 1 base; unmatched bases: 6. CDR3 length equals 15 residues. Germline V lookup: CDR1 SGDLS, CDR2 YYNGEE. CDR3 sequence reads: CASSGGSSGQETQYF. The CDR3 DNA is TGTGCCAGCAGCGGGGGTTCTAGCGGCCAAGAGACCCAGTACTTC. Variable domain in full (rest from reference TRBV9 and TRBJ2-5): DSGVTQTPKHLITATGQRVTLRCSPRSGDLSVYWYQQSLDQGLQFLIQYYNGEERAKGNILERFSAQQFPDLHSELNLSSLELGDSALYFCASSGGSSGQETQYFGPGTRLLVL.